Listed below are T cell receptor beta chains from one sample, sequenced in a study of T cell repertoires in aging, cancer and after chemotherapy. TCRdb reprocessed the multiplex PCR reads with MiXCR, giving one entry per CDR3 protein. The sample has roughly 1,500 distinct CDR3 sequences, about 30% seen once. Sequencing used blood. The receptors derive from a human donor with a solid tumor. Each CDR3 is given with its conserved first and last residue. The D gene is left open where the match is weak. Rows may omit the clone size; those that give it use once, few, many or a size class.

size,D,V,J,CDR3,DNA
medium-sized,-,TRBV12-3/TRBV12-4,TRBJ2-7,CASSFNGGQRYEQYF,TGTGCCAGCAGTTTTAATGGTGGGCAGCGATACGAGCAGTACTTC
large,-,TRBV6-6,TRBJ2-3,CASRDPVDTQYF,TGTGCCAGCAGAGACCCTGTTGATACGCAGTATTTT
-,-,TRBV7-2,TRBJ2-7,CASSRQIEGLEQYF,TGTGCCAGCAGTCGACAGATAGAGGGGCTCGAGCAGTACTTC
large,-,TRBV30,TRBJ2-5,CAWSGDFLRGTQYF,TGTGCCTGGAGCGGGGACTTCTTACGGGGGACCCAGTACTTC
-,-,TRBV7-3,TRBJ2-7,CASSLGAGGSEQYF,TGTGCCAGCAGCTTAGGAGCAGGGGGGAGCGAGCAGTACTTC
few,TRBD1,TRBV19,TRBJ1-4,CATKFGTGRNEKLFF,TGTGCCACCAAATTTGGGACAGGGAGGAACGAAAAACTGTTTTTT
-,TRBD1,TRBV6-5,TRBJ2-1,CASTGQGARNEQFF,TGTGCCAGCACCGGACAGGGAGCGAGGAATGAGCAGTTCTTC
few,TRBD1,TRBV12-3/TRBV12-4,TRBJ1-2,CASSFNRGGGYTF,TGTGCCAGCAGTTTTAACAGGGGTGGAGGCTACACCTTC
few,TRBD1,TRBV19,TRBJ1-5,CASTPEGQGSNQPQHF,TGTGCCAGTACACCGGAGGGACAGGGGAGCAATCAGCCCCAGCATTTT
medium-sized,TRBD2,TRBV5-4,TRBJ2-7,CASSFGAGGLYEQYF,TGTGCCAGCAGCTTCGGCGCGGGAGGGCTCTACGAGCAGTACTTC
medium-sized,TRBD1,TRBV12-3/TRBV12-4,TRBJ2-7,CASSSTGFGYEQYF,TGTGCCAGCAGTTCGACAGGGTTTGGCTACGAGCAGTACTTC
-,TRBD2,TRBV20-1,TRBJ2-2,CSASRSLAGVTGELFF,TGCAGTGCTAGTAGGTCGCTAGCGGGAGTTACCGGGGAGCTGTTTTTT
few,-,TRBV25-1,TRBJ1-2,CASSEYGNYGYTF,TGTGCCAGCAGTGAGTACGGGAACTATGGCTACACCTTC
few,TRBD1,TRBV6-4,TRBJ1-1,CASSGGEGTEAFF,TGTGCCAGTTCAGGGGGCGAGGGCACTGAAGCTTTCTTT
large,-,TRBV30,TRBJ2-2,CAWRFPYTGELFF,TGTGCCTGGAGGTTCCCCTACACCGGGGAGCTGTTTTTT
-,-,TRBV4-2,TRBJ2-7,CASSQGGLGEKYF,TGTGCCAGCAGCCAAGGGGGCTTGGGGGAGAAGTACTTC
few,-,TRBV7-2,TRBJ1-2,CASSLSGARGYTF,TGTGCCAGCAGCTTATCGGGGGCTCGGGGCTACACCTTC
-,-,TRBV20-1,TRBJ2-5,CSARDLNPQWETQYF,TGCAGTGCTAGAGATCTTAACCCCCAGTGGGAGACCCAGTACTTC
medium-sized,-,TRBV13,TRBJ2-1,CASSSSGYNEQFF,TGTGCCAGCAGCTCTTCAGGGTACAATGAGCAGTTCTTC
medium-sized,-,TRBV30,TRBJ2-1,CAWSVLIGGTVYNEQFF,TGTGCCTGGAGTGTACTCATTGGGGGGACAGTATACAATGAGCAGTTCTTC
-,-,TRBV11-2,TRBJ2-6,CASSFTSGANVLTF,TGTGCCAGCAGCTTCACCTCTGGGGCCAACGTCCTGACTTTC
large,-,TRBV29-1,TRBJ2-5,CSVRPGGEETQYF,TGCAGCGTTCGTCCGGGGGGCGAAGAGACCCAGTACTTC
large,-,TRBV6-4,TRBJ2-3,CASSGSDTDTQYF,TGTGCCAGCAGCGGCTCCGACACAGATACGCAGTATTTT
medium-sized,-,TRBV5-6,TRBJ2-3,CASSLGLARNPDTQYF,TGTGCCAGCAGCTTGGGGCTAGCGAGGAACCCAGATACGCAGTATTTT
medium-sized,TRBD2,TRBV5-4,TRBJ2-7,CASTLGGVGAPEQYF,TGTGCCAGCACCCTTGGGGGGGTAGGGGCCCCAGAGCAGTACTTC
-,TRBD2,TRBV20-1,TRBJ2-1,CSAKREGTSSNEQFF,TGCAGTGCTAAAAGGGAGGGGACTAGTTCCAATGAGCAGTTCTTC
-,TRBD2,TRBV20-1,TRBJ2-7,CSAPPPLAGGYEQYF,TGCAGTGCTCCACCCCCACTAGCGGGGGGCTACGAGCAGTACTTC
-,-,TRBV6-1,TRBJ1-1,CASSEAGGNTKAFF,TGTGCCAGCAGTGAAGCGGGTGGGAACACTAAAGCTTTCTTT
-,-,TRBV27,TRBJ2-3,CASSFSGGTQYF,TGTGCCAGCAGTTTTAGTGGTGGTACGCAGTATTTT
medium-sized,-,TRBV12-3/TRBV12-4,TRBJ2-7,CASSPVLAAYEQYF,TGTGCCAGCAGCCCCGTCTTAGCCGCCTACGAGCAGTACTTC
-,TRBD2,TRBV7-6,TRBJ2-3,CATARRSVGRAGGRDTQYF,TGTGCCACCGCCCGTCGGTCCGTGGGGAGAGCGGGGGGGCGAGATACGCAGTATTTT
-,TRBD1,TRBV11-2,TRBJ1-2,CASSLVGTDREDGYTF,TGTGCCAGCAGCTTAGTGGGAACGGACAGGGAGGATGGCTACACCTTC
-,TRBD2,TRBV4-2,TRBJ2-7,CASSQERTSGGYEQYF,TGTGCCAGCAGCCAAGAGAGGACTAGCGGGGGATACGAGCAGTACTTC
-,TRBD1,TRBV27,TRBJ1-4,CASRSGQFNEKLFF,TGTGCCAGCAGATCGGGACAGTTTAATGAAAAACTGTTTTTT
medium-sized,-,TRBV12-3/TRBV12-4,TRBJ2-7,CASSLYGVSYEQYF,TGTGCCAGCAGTTTATACGGAGTATCCTACGAGCAGTACTTC
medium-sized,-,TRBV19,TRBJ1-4,CASKAGWAGKLFF,TGTGCCAGTAAGGCAGGGTGGGCAGGAAAACTGTTTTTT
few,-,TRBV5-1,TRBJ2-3,CASSLVSIDTQYF,TGCGCCAGCAGCTTGGTATCGATAGATACGCAGTATTTT
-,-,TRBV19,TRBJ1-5,CASSIWGIGQPQHF,TGTGCCAGTAGTATTTGGGGTATAGGGCAGCCCCAGCATTTT
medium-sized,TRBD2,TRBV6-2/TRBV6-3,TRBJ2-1,CASNATSGWNNEQFF,TGTGCCAGCAACGCCACTAGCGGGTGGAACAATGAGCAGTTCTTC
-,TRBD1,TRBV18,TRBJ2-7,CASSSQGTGGAYEQYF,TGTGCCAGCTCATCTCAGGGGACAGGGGGAGCCTACGAGCAGTACTTC
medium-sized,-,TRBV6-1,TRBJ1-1,CASSEGGVNTEAFF,TGTGCCAGCAGTGAAGGCGGCGTAAACACTGAAGCTTTCTTT
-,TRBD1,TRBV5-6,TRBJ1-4,CASNELGTGKEKLFF,TGTGCCAGCAATGAGCTCGGGACAGGGAAGGAAAAACTGTTTTTT
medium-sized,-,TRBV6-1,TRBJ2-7,CASSEGTPAYEQYF,TGTGCCAGCAGTGAAGGGACACCGGCCTACGAGCAGTACTTC
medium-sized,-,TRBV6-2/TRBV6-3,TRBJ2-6,CASQSLLPSGANVLTF,TGTGCCAGCCAATCCCTCCTTCCCTCTGGGGCCAACGTCCTGACTTTC
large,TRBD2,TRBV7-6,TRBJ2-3,CATARRSVGRAGGTDTQYF,TGTGCCACCGCCCGTCGGTCCGTGGGGAGAGCGGGGGGAACAGATACGCAGTATTTT
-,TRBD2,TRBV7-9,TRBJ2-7,CASRGSGGDYEQYF,TGTGCCAGCAGGGGTAGCGGGGGAGACTACGAGCAGTACTTC
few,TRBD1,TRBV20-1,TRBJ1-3,CSAFSGGSGNTIYF,TGCAGTGCTTTCTCAGGGGGCTCTGGAAACACCATATATTTT
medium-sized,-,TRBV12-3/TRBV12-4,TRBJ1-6,CASSFTSNSPLHF,TGTGCCAGCAGTTTCACCAGCAATTCACCCCTCCACTTT
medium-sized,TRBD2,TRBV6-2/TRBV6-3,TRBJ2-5,CASTTGGREETQYF,TGTGCCAGCACCACCGGAGGGAGGGAAGAGACCCAGTACTTC
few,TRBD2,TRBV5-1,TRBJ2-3,CASSLRTSGRLADTQYF,TGCGCCAGCAGCCTGAGGACTAGCGGGAGGTTGGCAGATACGCAGTATTTT